This T cell receptor (beta chain) originates from a study of glioma-infiltrating T cells. The study, taken as a whole, reports: Above-expected tissue-blood divergence occurred in all gliomas, most in low-grade ones. Signature shared blood CDR3 motifs were enriched in low-divergence and depleted in high-divergence patients.

Using RNA template, CDR3s of TCR alpha and beta were amplified with iRepertoire arm-PCR. Input was roughly 95-400 ng of tissue mRNA or PBMC total RNA. TCRdb called the multiplex PCR reads again in MiXCR, with one record for every CDR3 protein. The sample consists of 300,000 to 400,000 distinct CDR3 sequences, 41% of them appearing once. This clonotype was detected only a few times. Its cognate antigen is unknown. This clonotype was obtained from a human donor with low-grade glioma or glioblastoma, undergoing nonglioma brain surgery, or in good health (not recorded which). The source material was glioma tissue, nonneoplastic brain tissue, or PBMCs (not recorded which).

This CDR3 is CASSPIGRGFYEQYF. For the CDR3, the DNA is TGTGCCAGCAGCCCAATCGGGAGAGGATTCTACGAGCAGTACTTC. The V gene is TRBV7-2, the J gene TRBJ2-7; maybe TRBD2 (6 bases). There are 15 residues in the CDR3. Germline assignment: CDR1 SGHTA and CDR2 FQGNSA. V lost 5 bases and J 3 bases, leaving 17 bases between the germline ends.